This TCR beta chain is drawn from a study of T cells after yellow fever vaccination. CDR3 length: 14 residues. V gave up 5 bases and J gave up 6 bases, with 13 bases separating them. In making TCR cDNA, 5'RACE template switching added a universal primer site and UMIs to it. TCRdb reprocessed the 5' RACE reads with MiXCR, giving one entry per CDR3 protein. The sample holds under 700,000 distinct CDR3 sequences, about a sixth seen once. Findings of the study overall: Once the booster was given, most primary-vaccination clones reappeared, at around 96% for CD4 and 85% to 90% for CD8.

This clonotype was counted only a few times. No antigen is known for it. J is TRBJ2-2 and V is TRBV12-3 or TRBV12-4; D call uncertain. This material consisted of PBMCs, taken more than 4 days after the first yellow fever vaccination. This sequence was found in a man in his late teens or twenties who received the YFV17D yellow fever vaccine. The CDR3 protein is CASSPTGGAGELFF. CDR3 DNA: TGTGCCAGCAGTCCGACCGGCGGAGCCGGGGAGCTGTTTTTT.